This section outlines one T cell receptor (beta chain) sequence together with its context. The entry originates in a study of blood T cell repertoires in COVID-19. Using immunoSEQ multiplex PCR, the repertoire was profiled, and TCRdb retains in-frame clones only, with some absent. There are about 240,000 clones in the sample; roughly 86% occur only once, and less than 8.5% lies in the top ten. The material sequenced was peripheral blood. This clonotype was obtained from a woman aged 70 to 79 with active or convalescent COVID-19.

The CDR3: CASTNGIGEAFF. The CDR3 DNA follows: TGTGCCAGCACCAACGGGATAGGGGAAGCTTTCTTT. The gene calls are TRBV6-5 and TRBJ1-1; D is undetermined. The CDR3 is 12 amino acids. Germline lookup yields CDR1 MNHEY and CDR2 SVGAGI. V was cut by 7 bases and J by 8 bases, with 14 bases left in between.